This TCR beta chain was sequenced during a study of cytomegalovirus exposure and HLA in healthy donors. Study-wide points: Beyond CMV serostatus, there was no information to go on about immune exposure. In vitro checks showed that a few CMV-associated chains really do target CMV antigens. Equally common other TCR beta chains were less clonally expanded than HLA-associated ones, a later analysis found.

From germline, CDR1 is SGHTA and CDR2 FQGNSA. The CDR3 has 16 amino acids. V shed 1 base and J 12 bases; nucleotides not matched to a gene: 15. It was with 60 Vbeta and 13 Jbeta primers that the PCR ran. Libraries were prepared by immunoSEQ multiplex PCR; TCRdb keeps only in-frame clonotypes and omits some of them. The sample shows 150,000 to 180,000 clones, around 74% of them seen only once. Turning to this clone: Its antigen remains unknown.

Sequenced input: PBMCs. V usage is TRBV7-2 and J usage is TRBJ2-1, with 7 bases identical to TRBD2. The sequence was collected from a man younger than 35 in good health and CMV-seronegative. The CDR3 nucleotides are TGTGCCAGCAGCTTAGTCTCCCTAGCGGCCTCGCCCGTGCAGTTCTTC. It codes for CASSLVSLAASPVQFF.